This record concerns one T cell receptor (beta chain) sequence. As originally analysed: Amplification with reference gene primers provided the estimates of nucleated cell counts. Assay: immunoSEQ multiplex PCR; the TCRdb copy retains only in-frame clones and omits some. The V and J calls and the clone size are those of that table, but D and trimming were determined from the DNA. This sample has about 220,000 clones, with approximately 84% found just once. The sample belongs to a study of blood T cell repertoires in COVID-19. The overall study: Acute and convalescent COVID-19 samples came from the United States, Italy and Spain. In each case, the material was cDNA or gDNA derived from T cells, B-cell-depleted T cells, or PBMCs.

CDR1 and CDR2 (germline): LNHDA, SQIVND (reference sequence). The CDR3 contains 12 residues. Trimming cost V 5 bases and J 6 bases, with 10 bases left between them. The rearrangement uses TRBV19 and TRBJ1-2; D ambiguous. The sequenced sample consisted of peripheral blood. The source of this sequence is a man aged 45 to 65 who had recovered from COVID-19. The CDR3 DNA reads TGTGCCAGTAGTGCCCGAGAGGATGGCTACACCTTC. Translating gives CASSAREDGYTF.